This T cell receptor beta chain was recovered during a study of T cell responses to AZD1222 COVID-19 vaccine. Produced via immunoSEQ multiplex PCR; TCRdb's table is partial and in-frame only. The repertoire holds 85,000 to 120,000 clones, with 90% as singletons. CDR3 size: 15 residues. With 5 bases removed from V and 8 bases from J, the gap between germline ends came to 19 bases. The germline V gene has CDR1 MNHEY and CDR2 SVGAGI. The chain couples TRBV6-5 to TRBJ2-1; D is possibly TRBD1 or TRBD2 (6 bases each). Sequenced here: peripheral blood, sampled 28 days after the second AZD1222 dose. The TCR originated in an adult who received the AZD1222 COVID-19 vaccine. CDR3 amino acids: CASSLGGLATDEQFF. The CDR3 nucleotides read TGTGCCAGCAGTCTAGGGGGGCTAGCCACCGATGAGCAGTTCTTC.